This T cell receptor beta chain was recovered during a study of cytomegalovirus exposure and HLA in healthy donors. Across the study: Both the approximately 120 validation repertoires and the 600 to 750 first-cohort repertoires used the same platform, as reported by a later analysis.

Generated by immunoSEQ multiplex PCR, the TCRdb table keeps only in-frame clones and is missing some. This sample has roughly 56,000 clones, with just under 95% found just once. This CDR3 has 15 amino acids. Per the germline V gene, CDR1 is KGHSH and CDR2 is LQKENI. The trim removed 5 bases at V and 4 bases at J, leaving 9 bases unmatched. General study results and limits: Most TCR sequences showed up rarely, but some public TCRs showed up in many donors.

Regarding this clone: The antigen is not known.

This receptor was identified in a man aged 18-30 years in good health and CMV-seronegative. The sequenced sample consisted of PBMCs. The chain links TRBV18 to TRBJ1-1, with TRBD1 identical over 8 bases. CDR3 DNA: TGTGCCAGCTCAGCAGGCCAGGGGGCGGGCACTGAAGCTTTCTTT. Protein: CASSAGQGAGTEAFF.